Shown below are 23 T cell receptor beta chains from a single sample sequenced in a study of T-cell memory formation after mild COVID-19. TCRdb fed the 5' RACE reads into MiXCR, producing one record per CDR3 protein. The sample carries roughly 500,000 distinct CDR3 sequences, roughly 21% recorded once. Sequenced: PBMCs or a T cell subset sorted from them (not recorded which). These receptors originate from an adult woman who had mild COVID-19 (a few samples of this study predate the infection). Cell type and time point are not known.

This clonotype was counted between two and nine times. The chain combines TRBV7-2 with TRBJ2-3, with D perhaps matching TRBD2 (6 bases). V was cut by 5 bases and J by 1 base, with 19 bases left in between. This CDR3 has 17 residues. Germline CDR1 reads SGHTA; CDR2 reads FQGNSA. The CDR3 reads CASSLALTSPGTDTQYF. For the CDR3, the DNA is TGTGCCAGCAGCCTGGCCTTGACTAGTCCCGGCACAGATACGCAGTATTTT.

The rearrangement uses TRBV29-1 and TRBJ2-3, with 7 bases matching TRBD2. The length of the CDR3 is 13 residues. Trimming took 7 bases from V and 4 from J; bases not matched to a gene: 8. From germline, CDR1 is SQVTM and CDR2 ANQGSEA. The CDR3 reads CSGGAGGSDTQYF. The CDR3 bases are TGCAGCGGAGGGGCCGGGGGGTCAGATACGCAGTATTTT.

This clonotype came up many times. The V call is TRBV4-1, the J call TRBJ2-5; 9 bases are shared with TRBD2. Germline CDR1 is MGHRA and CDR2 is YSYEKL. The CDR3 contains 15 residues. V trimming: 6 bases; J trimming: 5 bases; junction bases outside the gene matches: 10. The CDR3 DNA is TGCGCCAGCAGACGGCTGCTAGCGGGGTTGGAGACCCAGTACTTC. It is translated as CASRRLLAGLETQYF.

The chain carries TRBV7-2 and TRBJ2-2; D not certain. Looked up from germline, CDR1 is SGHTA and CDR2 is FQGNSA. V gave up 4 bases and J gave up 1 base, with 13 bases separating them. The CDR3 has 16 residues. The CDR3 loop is CASSSRSVGNTGELFF. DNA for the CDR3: TGTGCCAGCAGCTCTCGGAGCGTAGGGAACACCGGGGAGCTGTTTTTT.

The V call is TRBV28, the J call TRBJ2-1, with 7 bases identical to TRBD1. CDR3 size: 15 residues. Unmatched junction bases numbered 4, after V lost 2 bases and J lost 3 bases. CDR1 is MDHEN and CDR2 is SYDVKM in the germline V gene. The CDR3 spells CASSLGQAVYNEQFF. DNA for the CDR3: TGTGCCAGCAGTTTAGGACAGGCCGTCTACAATGAGCAGTTCTTC.

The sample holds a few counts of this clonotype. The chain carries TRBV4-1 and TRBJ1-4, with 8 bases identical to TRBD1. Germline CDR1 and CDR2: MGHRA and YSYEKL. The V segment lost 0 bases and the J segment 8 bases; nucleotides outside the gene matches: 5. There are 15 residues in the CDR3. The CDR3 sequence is CASSQEPGGSEKLFF. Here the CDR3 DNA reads TGCGCCAGCAGCCAAGAGCCAGGGGGCAGCGAAAAACTGTTTTTT.

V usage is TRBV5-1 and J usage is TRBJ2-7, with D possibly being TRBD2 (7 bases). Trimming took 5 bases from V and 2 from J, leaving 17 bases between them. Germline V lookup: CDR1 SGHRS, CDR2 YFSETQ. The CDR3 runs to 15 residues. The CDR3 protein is CASSAGAVSPYEQYF. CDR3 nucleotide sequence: TGCGCCAGCAGTGCGGGGGCGGTGAGTCCCTACGAGCAGTACTTC.

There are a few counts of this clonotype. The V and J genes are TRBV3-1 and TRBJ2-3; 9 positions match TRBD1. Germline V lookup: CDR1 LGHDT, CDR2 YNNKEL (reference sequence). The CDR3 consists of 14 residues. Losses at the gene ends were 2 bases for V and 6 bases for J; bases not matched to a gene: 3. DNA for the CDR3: TGTGCCAGCAGCCAACAGGACAGGGGTGATACGCAGTATTTT. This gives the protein CASSQQDRGDTQYF.

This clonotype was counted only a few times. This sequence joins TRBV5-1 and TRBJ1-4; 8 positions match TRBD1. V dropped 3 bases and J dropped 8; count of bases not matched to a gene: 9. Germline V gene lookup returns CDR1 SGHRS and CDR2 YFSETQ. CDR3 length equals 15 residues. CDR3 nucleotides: TGCGCCAGCAGCTCCGGACAGGGCGGATTGGAAAAACTGTTTTTT. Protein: CASSSGQGGLEKLFF.

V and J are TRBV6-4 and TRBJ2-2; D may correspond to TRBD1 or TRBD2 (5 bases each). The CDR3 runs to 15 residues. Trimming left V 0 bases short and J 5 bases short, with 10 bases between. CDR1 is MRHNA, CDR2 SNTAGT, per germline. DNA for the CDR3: TGTGCCAGCAGTGACTCGCATTGGGGGACCGGGGAGCTGTTTTTT. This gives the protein CASSDSHWGTGELFF.

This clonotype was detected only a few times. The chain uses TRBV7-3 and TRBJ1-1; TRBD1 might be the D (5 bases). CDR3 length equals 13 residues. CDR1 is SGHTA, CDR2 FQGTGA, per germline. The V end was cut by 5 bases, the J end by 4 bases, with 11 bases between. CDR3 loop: CASSVITGTEAFF. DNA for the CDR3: TGTGCCAGCAGCGTGATAACAGGCACTGAAGCTTTCTTT.

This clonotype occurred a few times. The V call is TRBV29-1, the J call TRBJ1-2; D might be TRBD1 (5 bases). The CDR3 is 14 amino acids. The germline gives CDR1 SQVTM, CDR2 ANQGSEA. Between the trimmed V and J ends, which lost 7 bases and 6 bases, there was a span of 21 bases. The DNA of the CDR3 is TGCAGCGCCCTCCCATCGACAGAGTCTCATGGCTACACCTTC. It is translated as CSALPSTESHGYTF.

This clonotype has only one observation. CDR3 sequence (DNA): TGTGCCAGCAAAGGCGGATCGACTCAGCAGTTCTTC. It encodes CASKGGSTQQFF. The genes are TRBV2 and TRBJ2-1; D is unresolved. This CDR3 region has 12 residues. Trimming cost V 7 bases and J 11 bases, with 15 bases left between them. CDR1 SNHLY and CDR2 FYNNEI come from the germline V gene.

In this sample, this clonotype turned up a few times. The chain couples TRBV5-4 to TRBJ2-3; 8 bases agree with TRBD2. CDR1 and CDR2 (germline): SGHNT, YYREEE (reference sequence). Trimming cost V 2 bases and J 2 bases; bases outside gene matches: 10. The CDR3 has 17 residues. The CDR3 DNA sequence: TGTGCCAGCAGCTTAACCGGGACTAGACCTTCCACAGATACGCAGTATTTT. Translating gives CASSLTGTRPSTDTQYF. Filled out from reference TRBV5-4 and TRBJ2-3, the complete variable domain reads ETGVTQSPTHLIKTRGQQVTLRCSSQSGHNTVSWYQQALGQGPQFIFQYYREEENGRGNFPPRFSGLQFPNYSSELNVNALELDDSALYLCASSLTGTRPSTDTQYFGPGTRLTVL.

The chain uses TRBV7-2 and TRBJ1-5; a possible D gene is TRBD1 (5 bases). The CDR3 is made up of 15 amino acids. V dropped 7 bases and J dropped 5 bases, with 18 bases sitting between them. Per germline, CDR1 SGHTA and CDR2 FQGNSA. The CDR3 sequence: CASTTRGGIDQPQHF. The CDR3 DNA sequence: TGTGCCAGCACAACTCGTGGGGGGATCGATCAGCCCCAGCATTTT.

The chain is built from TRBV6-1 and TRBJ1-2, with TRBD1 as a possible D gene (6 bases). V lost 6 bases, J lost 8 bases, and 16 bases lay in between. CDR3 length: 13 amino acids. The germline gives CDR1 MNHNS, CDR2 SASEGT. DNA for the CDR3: TGTGCCAGCAGCCTAAATACAGGGTGGGGCTACACCTTC. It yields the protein CASSLNTGWGYTF.

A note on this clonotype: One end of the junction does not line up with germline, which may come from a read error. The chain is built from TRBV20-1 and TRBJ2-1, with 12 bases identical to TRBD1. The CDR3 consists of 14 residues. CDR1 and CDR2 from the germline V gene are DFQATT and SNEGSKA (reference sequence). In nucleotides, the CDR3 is TGCAGTGCTCGGGACAGGGGGCCTCACAATGAGCTGTTCTTC. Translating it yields CSARDRGPHNELFF.

CDR3 protein: CATSDPIAGPYEQYF. In DNA form, the CDR3 reads TGTGCCACCAGTGACCCGATAGCGGGTCCCTACGAGCAGTACTTC. The genes are TRBV24-1 and TRBJ2-7; TRBD2 matches at 7 bases. The CDR3 is 15 residues long. Trimming removed 4 bases from V and 2 bases from J; junction bases left unmatched: 7. Germline lookup yields CDR1 KGHDR and CDR2 SFDVKD.

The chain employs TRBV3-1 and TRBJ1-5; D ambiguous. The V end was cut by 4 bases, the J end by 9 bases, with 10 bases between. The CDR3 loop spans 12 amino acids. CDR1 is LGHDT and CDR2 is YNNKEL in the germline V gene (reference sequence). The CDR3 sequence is CASSLGIGPQHF. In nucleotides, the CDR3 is TGTGCCAGCAGCCTAGGAATCGGGCCCCAGCATTTT.

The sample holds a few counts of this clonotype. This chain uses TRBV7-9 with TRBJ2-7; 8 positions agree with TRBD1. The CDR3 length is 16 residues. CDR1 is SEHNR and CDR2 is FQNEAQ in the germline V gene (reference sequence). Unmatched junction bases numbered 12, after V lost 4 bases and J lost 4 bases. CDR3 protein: CASSSTLDREAYEQYF. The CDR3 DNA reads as TGTGCCAGCAGCTCCACGTTGGACAGGGAGGCTTACGAGCAGTACTTC.

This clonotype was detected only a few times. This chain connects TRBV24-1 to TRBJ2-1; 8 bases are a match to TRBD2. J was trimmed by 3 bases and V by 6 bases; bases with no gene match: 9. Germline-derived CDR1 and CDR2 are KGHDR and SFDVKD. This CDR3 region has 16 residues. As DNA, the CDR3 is TGTGCCACCAGTCCTCTGGTGGCGGGAGGCTACAATGAGCAGTTCTTC. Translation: CATSPLVAGGYNEQFF.

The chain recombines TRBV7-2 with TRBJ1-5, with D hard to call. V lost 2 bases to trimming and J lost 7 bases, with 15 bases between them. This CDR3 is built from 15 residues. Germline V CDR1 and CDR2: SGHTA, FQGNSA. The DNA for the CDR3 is TGTGCCAGCAGCTTATCCCTTCCGGGCCACCAGCCCCAGCATTTT. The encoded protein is CASSLSLPGHQPQHF.

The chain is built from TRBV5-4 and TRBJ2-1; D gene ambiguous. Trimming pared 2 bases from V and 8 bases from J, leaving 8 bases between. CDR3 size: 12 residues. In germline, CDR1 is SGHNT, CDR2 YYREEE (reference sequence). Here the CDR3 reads CASSFGNHEQFF. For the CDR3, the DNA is TGTGCCAGCAGCTTCGGTAACCATGAGCAGTTCTTC.